This entry features one T cell receptor beta chain sequence. Germline lookup yields CDR1 MNHEY and CDR2 SMNVEV (reference sequence). The ends lost 6 bases at V and 6 bases at J; junction bases unmatched: 8. There are 15 residues in the CDR3. Some clones are missing from TCRdb's copy, which holds only in-frame ones; the method was immunoSEQ multiplex PCR. The data contain 35,000 to 40,000 clones, around 85% of them singletons. This sample is drawn from a study of CD4 T cells in relation to SARS-CoV-2 and coronaviruses. This rearrangement joins TRBV27 to TRBJ2-1; 10 bases are a match to TRBD2. The sample comprised memory CD4+ T cells from PBMCs. The sequence came from an adult with COVID-19. CDR3 sequence reads: CASRPPLAGANEQFF. The DNA of the CDR3 is TGTGCCAGCAGGCCCCCCCTAGCGGGAGCCAATGAGCAGTTCTTC.